This note documents a single T cell receptor (beta chain) sequence. The antigen remains undetermined. The sample originates from a study of CD8 T cells in ankylosing spondylitis. Study-wide results and caveats: Characteristic, it appeared, of ankylosing spondylitis blood was a TCR beta motif of about eight highly homologous variants. Disease-linked clones, CD8+, were relatively rare in peripheral blood. Disease-linked clones reportedly showed significant enrichment in matched ankylosing spondylitis synovial fluid.

Researchers built TCR beta libraries using quantitative 5'-RACE with molecular barcodes. TCRdb recomputed calls from the 5' RACE reads with MiXCR, one row per CDR3 protein. The table has about 190,000 distinct CDR3 sequences, 13% seen once. The sample taken for sequencing was blood, either unsorted or a sorted T cell fraction (not recorded which). The TCR sequence derives from a female donor with ankylosing spondylitis or in good health (not recorded which).

For the CDR3, the DNA is TGCGCCAGCAGCCCGCAGGGGGCGCCGGGACAGCCCCAGCATTTT. It translates to CASSPQGAPGQPQHF. The chain uses TRBV5-1 and TRBJ1-5; TRBD1 matches at 8 bases. After removal of 4 bases from V and 7 bases from J, the junction contained 10 bases not matched to a gene. Germline loops: CDR1 SGHRS, CDR2 YFSETQ. This CDR3 comprises 15 residues.